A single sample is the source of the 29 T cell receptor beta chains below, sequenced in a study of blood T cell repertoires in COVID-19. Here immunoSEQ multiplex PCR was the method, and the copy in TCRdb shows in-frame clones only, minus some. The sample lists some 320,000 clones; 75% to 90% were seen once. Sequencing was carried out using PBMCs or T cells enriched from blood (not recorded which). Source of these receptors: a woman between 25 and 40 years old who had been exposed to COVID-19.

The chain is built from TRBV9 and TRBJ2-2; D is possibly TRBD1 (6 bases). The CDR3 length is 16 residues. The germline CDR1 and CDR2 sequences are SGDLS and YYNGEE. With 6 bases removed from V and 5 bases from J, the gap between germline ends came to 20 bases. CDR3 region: CASNFPRAGATGELFF. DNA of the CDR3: TGTGCCAGCAACTTCCCGAGGGCAGGGGCAACCGGGGAGCTGTTTTTT.

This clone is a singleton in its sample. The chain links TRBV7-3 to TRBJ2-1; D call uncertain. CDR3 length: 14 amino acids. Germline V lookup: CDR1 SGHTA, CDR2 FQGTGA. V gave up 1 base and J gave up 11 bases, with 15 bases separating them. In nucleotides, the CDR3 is TGTGCCAGCAGCTTAAGTGGCGGCGAAATGCAGCAGTTCTTC. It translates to CASSLSGGEMQQFF.

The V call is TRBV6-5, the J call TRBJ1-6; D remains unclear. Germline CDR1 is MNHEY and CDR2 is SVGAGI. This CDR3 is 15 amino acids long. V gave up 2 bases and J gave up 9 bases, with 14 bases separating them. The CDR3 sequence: CASSYEQVVASPLHF. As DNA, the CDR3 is TGTGCCAGCAGTTACGAGCAGGTGGTGGCTTCACCCCTCCACTTT.

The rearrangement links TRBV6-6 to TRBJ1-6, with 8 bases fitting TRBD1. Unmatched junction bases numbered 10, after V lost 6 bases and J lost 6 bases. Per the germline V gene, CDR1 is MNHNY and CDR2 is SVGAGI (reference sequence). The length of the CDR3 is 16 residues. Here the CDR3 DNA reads TGTGCCAGCAGCAAACTTTCCGACAGGGGTAATTCACCCCTCCACTTT. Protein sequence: CASSKLSDRGNSPLHF.

The CDR3 region is CASSSRGSTEAFF. The CDR3 DNA sequence: TGTGCCAGCAGTTCTCGGGGGAGCACTGAAGCTTTCTTT. The J gene is TRBJ1-1, the V gene TRBV28, with a weak D call TRBD1 (5 bases). Trimming stripped 4 bases from V and 4 bases from J, with 10 bases between. Looked up from germline, CDR1 is MDHEN and CDR2 is SYDVKM. CDR3 length: 13 amino acids. Full variable domain (rest looked up from reference TRBV28 and TRBJ1-1): DVKVTQSSRYLVKRTGEKVFLECVQDMDHENMFWYRQDPGLGLRLIYFSYDVKMKEKGDIPEGYSVSREKKERFSLILESASTNQTSMYLCASSSRGSTEAFFGQGTRLTVV.

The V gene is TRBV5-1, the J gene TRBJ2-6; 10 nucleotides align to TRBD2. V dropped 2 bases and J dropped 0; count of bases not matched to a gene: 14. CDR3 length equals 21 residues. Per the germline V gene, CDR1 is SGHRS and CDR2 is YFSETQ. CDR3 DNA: TGCGCCAGCAGCTTTCGGCTAGCGGGGGACACGTTAAGCTCTGGGGCCAACGTCCTGACTTTC. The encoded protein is CASSFRLAGDTLSSGANVLTF. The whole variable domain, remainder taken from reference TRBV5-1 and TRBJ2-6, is KAGVTQTPRYLIKTRGQQVTLSCSPISGHRSVSWYQQTPGQGLQFLFEYFSETQRNKGNFPGRFSGRQFSNSRSEMNVSTLELGDSALYLCASSFRLAGDTLSSGANVLTFGAGSRLTVL.

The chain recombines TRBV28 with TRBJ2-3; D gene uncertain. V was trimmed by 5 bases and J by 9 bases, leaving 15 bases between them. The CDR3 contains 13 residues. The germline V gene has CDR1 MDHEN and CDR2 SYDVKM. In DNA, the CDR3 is TGTGCCAGCAGTCAGGTGGTCTTCATCACGCAGTATTTT. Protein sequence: CASSQVVFITQYF.

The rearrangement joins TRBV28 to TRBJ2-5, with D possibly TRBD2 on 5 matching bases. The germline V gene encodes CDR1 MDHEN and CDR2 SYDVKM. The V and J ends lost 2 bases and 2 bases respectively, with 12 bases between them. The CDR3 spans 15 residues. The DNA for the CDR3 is TGTGCCAGCAGTTTAGAAGCGGCAGCACAAGAGACCCAGTACTTC. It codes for CASSLEAAAQETQYF.

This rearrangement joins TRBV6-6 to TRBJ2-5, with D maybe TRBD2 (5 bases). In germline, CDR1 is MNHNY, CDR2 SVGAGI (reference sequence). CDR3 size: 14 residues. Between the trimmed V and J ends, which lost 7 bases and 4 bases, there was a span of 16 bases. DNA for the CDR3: TGTGCCAGCACCAGAGGCGTGGGAGCAGAGACCCAGTACTTC. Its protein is CASTRGVGAETQYF.

The CDR3: CAWSSGAATGELFF. The DNA of the CDR3 is TGTGCCTGGAGTTCGGGTGCCGCCACCGGGGAGCTGTTTTTT. The chain has TRBV30 and TRBJ2-2; D remains ambiguous. Germline V gives CDR1 GTSNPN, CDR2 SVGIG (reference sequence). V shed 2 bases and J shed 4 bases, with 11 bases lying between them. The CDR3 extends over 14 amino acids.

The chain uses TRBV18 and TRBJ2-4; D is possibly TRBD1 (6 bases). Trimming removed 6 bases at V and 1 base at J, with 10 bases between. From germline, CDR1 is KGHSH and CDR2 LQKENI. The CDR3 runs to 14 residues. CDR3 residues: CASSPGQAKNIQYF. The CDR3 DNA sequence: TGTGCCAGCTCTCCAGGACAGGCCAAAAACATTCAGTACTTC. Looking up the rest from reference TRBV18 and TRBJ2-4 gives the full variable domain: NAGVMQNPRHLVRRRGQEARLRCSPMKGHSHVYWYRQLPEEGLKFMVYLQKENIIDESGMPKERFSAEFPKEGPSILRIQQVVRGDSAAYFCASSPGQAKNIQYFGAGTRLSVL.

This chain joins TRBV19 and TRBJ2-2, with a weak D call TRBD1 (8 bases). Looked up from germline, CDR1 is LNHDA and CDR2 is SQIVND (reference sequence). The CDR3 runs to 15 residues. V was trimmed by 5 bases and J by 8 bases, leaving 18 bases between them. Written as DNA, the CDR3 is TGTGCCAGTAGTCCTCGGACAGGGAGGGTTGGGGAGCTGTTTTTT. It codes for CASSPRTGRVGELFF.

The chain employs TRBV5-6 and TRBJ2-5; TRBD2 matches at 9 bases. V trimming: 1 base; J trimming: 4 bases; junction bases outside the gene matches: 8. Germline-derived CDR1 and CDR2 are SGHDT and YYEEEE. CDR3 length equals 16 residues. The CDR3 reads CASSLYRTSVAETQYF. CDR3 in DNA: TGTGCCAGCAGCTTGTATCGGACTAGCGTGGCAGAGACCCAGTACTTC.

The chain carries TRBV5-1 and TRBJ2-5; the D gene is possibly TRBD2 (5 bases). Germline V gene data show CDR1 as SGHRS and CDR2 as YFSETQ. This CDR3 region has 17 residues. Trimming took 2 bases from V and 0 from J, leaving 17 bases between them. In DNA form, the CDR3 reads TGCGCCAGCAGCTTATTTACGGACGGGAAGTACCAAGAGACCCAGTACTTC. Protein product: CASSLFTDGKYQETQYF.

The CDR3 nucleotides are TGTGCCAGCAGCTTGTCGACAGGGCGCGGACCCTATGGCTACACCTTC. Its translation: CASSLSTGRGPYGYTF. The chain carries TRBV5-4 and TRBJ1-2, with 7 bases lining up with TRBD1. The CDR3 totals 16 residues. Germline V gives CDR1 SGHNT, CDR2 YYREEE (reference sequence). V lost 1 base to trimming and J lost 4 bases; unmatched junction nucleotides: 10.

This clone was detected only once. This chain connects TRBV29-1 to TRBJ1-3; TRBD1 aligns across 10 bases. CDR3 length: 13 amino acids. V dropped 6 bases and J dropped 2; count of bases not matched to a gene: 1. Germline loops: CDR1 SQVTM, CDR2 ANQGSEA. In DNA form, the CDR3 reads TGCAGCGTCGGGACAGGGGCTGGAAACACCATATATTTT. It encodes CSVGTGAGNTIYF. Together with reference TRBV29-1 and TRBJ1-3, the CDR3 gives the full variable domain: SAVISQKPSRDICQRGTSLTIQCQVDSQVTMMFWYRQQPGQSLTLIATANQGSEATYESGFVIDKFPISRPNLTFSTLTVSNMSPEDSSIYLCSVGTGAGNTIYFGEGSWLTVV.

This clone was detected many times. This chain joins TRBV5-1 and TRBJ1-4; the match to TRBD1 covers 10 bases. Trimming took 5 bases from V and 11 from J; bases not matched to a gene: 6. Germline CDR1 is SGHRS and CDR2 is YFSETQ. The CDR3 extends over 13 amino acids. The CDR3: CASRPGTGAKLFF. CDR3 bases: TGCGCCAGCAGACCCGGGACAGGGGCGAAACTGTTTTTT.

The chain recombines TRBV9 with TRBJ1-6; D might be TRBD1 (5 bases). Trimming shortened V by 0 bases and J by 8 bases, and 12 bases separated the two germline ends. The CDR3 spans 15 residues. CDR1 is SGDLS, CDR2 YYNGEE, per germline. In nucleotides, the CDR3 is TGTGCCAGCAGCGTAGGGGGCGCGGGACATTCACCCCTCCACTTT. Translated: CASSVGGAGHSPLHF. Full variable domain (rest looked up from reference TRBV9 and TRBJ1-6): DSGVTQTPKHLITATGQRVTLRCSPRSGDLSVYWYQQSLDQGLQFLIQYYNGEERAKGNILERFSAQQFPDLHSELNLSSLELGDSALYFCASSVGGAGHSPLHFGNGTRLTVT.

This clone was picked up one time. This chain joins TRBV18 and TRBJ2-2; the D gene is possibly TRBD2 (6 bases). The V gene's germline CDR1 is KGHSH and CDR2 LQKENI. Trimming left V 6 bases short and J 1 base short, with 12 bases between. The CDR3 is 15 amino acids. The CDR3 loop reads CASSRVGLNTGELFF. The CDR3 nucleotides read TGTGCCAGCTCGCGGGTGGGACTGAACACCGGGGAGCTGTTTTTT.

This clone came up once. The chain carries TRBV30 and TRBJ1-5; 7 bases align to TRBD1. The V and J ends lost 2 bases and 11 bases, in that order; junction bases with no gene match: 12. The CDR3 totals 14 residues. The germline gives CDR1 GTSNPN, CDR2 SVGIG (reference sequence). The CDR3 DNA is TGTGCCTGGAGTACCACAGGGGCGCTTAGGGCCCAGCATTTT. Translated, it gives CAWSTTGALRAQHF.

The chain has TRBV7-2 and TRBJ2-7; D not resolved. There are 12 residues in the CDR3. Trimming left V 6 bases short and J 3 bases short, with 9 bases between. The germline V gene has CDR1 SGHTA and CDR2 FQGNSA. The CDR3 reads CASRASDYEQYF. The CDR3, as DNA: TGTGCCAGCAGAGCGTCGGACTACGAGCAGTACTTC.

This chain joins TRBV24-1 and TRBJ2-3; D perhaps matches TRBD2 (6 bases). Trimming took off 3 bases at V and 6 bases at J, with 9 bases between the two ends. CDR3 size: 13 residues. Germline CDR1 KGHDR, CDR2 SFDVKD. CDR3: CATSDVGGDTQYF. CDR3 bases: TGTGCCACCAGTGATGTCGGGGGTGATACGCAGTATTTT.

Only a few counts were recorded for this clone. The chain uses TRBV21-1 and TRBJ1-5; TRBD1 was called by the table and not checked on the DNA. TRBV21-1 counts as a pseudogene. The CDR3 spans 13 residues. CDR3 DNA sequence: TGTGCCAGCAGCAATGACAGGGGACAGCCCCAGCATTTT. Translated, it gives CASSNDRGQPQHF.

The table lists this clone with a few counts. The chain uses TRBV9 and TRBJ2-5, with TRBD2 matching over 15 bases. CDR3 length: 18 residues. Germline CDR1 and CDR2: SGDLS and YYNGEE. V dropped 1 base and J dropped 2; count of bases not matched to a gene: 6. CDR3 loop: CASSVSGLAGGFQETQYF. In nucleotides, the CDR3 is TGTGCCAGCAGCGTATCGGGACTAGCGGGGGGATTTCAAGAGACCCAGTACTTC.

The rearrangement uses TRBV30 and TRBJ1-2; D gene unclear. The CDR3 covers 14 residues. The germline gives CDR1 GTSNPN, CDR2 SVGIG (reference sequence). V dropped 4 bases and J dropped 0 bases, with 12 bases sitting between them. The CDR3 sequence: CAWTRESSNYGYTF. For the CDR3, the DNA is TGTGCCTGGACTCGGGAGAGCTCTAACTATGGCTACACCTTC.

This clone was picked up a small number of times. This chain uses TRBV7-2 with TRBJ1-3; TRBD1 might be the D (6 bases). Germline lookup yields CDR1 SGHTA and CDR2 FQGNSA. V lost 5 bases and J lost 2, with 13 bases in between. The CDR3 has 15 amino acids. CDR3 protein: CASSHRGAAGNTIYF. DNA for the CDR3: TGTGCCAGCAGCCATCGGGGGGCGGCTGGAAACACCATATATTTT.

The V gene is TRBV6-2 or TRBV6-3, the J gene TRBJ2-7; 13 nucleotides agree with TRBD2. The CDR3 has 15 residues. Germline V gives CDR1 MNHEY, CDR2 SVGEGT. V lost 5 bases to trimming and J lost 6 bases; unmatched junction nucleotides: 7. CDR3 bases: TGTGCCAGCAGTCAGCCGGGACTAGCGGGGTTCGAGCAGTACTTC. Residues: CASSQPGLAGFEQYF.

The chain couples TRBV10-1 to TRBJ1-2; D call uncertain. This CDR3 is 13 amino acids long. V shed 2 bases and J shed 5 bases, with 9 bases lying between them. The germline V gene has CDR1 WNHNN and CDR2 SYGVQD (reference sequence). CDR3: CASSEAGSYGYTF. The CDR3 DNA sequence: TGCGCCAGCAGTGAGGCAGGATCGTATGGCTACACCTTC.

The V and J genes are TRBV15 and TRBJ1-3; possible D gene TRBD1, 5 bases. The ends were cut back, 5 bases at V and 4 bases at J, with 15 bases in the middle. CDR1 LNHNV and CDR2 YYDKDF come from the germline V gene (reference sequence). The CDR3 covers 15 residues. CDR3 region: CATSGLGGSGNTIYF. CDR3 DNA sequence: TGTGCCACCAGCGGTTTGGGGGGATCAGGAAACACCATATATTTT.